This T cell receptor (beta chain) was sequenced for a study of shared clonotypes between healthy human individuals. Study conclusions and caveats: Sequencing depth was a factor that was expected to affect clonotype sharing among donors. Sampling involved blood alone; tissue repertoires likely differ. In a few donors, around 5% of naive CD4 clonotypes appeared in common.

The data were produced by immunoSEQ multiplex PCR, yet TCRdb's version contains in-frame clones alone and is incomplete. The table records more than 400,000 clones, 96% of them present only once. This clone was observed a handful of times. No antigen is known for it. Every donor, a Caucasian adult, lived in Nashville, Tennessee. The germline CDR1 and CDR2 sequences are SGHRS and YFSETQ. The CDR3 totals 12 residues. V was pared by 5 bases and J by 5 bases, with 4 bases of the junction left unmatched. The rearrangement joins TRBV5-1 to TRBJ2-7, with 7 bases matching TRBD1. The receptor was isolated from a woman in her twenties or thirties in good health. Sequencing was performed on naive CD4+ T cells sorted from blood. Subset given: CD45RA+ positively selected. This CDR3 reads CASSRQGDEQYF. The CDR3 region has the DNA TGCGCCAGCAGTCGACAGGGCGACGAGCAGTACTTC. Full variable domain (missing parts from reference TRBV5-1 and TRBJ2-7): KAGVTQTPRYLIKTRGQQVTLSCSPISGHRSVSWYQQTPGQGLQFLFEYFSETQRNKGNFPGRFSGRQFSNSRSEMNVSTLELGDSALYLCASSRQGDEQYFGPGTRLTVT.